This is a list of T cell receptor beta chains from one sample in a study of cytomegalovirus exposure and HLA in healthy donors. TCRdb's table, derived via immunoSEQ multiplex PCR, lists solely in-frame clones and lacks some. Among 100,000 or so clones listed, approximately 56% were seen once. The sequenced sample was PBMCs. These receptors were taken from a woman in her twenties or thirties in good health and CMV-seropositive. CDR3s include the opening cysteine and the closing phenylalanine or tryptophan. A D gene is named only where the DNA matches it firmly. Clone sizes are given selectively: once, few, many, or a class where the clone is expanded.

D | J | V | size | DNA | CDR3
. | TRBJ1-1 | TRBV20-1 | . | TGCAGTGCTAGAGACGTCACTGAAGCTTTCTTT | CSARDVTEAFF
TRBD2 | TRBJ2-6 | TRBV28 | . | TGTGCCAGCAGCCCCCCCGGGACTAGCGGGGTTACTGGGGCCAACGTCCTGACTTTC | CASSPPGTSGVTGANVLTF
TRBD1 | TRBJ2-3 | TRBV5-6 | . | TGTGCCAGCAGCCAGGGGGTTAGCACAGATACGCAGTATTTT | CASSQGVSTDTQYF
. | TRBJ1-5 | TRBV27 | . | TGTGCCAGCAGTTTAGCGACAGGTAGCAATCAGCCCCAGCATTTT | CASSLATGSNQPQHF
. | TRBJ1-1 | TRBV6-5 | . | TGTGCCAGTCAATCCCCGGGCACTGAAGCTTTCTTT | CASQSPGTEAFF
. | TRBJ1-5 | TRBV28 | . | TGTGCCAGCACCCGCCTAGACACAGGGACCTATAGCAATCAGCCCCAGCATTTT | CASTRLDTGTYSNQPQHF
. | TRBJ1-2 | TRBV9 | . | TGTGCCAGCAGCGTACTAGCGGAGTTGAGCTATGGCTACACCTTC | CASSVLAELSYGYTF
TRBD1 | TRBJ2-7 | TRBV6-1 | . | TGTGCCAGCAGCGAGGGGGCAGGGGCCTACGAGCAGTACTTC | CASSEGAGAYEQYF
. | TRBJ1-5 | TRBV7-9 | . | TGTGCCAGCAGCTCCCTAGATGGCAATCAGCCCCAGCATTTT | CASSSLDGNQPQHF
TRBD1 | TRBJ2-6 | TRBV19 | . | TGTGCCAGTAGTAGGGGTCCGACAGGGGGTTCTGGGGCCAACGTCCTGACTTTC | CASSRGPTGGSGANVLTF
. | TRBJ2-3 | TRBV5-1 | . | TGCGCCAGCAGCGCCGACCTGACAGGCACAGATACGCAGTATTTT | CASSADLTGTDTQYF
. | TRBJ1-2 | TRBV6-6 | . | TGTGCCAGCAGTTACTCGAGCACTGGCTACACCTTC | CASSYSSTGYTF
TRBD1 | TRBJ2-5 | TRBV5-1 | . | TGCGCCAGCAGCGGGGGACAGGGAAGAGAGACCCAGTACTTC | CASSGGQGRETQYF
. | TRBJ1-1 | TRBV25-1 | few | TGTGCCAGCAGTCGCAGGGTGGGTAGCACTGAAGCTTTCTTT | CASSRRVGSTEAFF
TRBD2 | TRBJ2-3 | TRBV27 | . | TGTGCCAGCAGTTTAATAGCGGGTGCAGATACGCAGTATTTT | CASSLIAGADTQYF
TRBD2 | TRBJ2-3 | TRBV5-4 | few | TGTGCCAGCAGCCCCCCAGCGGGAGACACAGATACGCAGTATTTT | CASSPPAGDTDTQYF
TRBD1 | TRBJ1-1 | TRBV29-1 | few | TGCAGCTCCAGTTTAGGGACAGGTTTTGAGGCTTTCTTT | CSSSLGTGFEAFF
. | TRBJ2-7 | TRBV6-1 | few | TGTGCCAGCAGATCACAGGGTTCCTACGAGCAGTACTTC | CASRSQGSYEQYF
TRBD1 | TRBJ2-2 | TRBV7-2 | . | TGTGCCAGCAGCTTAGTGGCAGGGGGCTCCGGGGAGCTGTTTTTT | CASSLVAGGSGELFF
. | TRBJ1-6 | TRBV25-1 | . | TGTGCCAGCAGGTCGAGCCAGACCAAGGGAGCCCTCCACTTT | CASRSSQTKGALHF
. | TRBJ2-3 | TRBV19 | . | TGTGCCAGTAGTATTTCCGTCACAGATACGCAGTATTTT | CASSISVTDTQYF
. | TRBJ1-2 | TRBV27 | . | TGTGCCAGCAAGGATCACAGCTATGGCTACACCTTC | CASKDHSYGYTF
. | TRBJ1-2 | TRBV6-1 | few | TGTGCCAGCAGTGAGACGCAGGCGCTATTCTGGGGCTACACCTTC | CASSETQALFWGYTF
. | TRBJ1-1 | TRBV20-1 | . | TGCAGTGCTCGACAGAACACTGAAGCTTTCTTT | CSARQNTEAFF
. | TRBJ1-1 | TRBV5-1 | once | TGCGCCAGCAGCCCTGGGCTCACTGAAGCTTTCTTT | CASSPGLTEAFF
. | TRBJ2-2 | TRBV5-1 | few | TGCGCCAGCAGCTTTTACCCCGGGAGCCTCGCGAACACCGGGGAGCTGTTTTTT | CASSFYPGSLANTGELFF
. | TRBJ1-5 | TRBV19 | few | TGTGCCAGTAGTATAACCGGTTATAGCAATCAGCCCCAGCATTTT | CASSITGYSNQPQHF
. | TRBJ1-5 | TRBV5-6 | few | TGTGCCAGCAGCTTGGCGGCGGGGAATCAGCCCCAGCATTTT | CASSLAAGNQPQHF
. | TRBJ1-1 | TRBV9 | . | TGTGCCAGCAGCGTAGGGCCAGGGAGGGGGACTGAAGCTTTCTTT | CASSVGPGRGTEAFF
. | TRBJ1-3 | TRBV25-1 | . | TGTGCCAGCAGTGAATACAGCTCTGGAAACACCATATATTTT | CASSEYSSGNTIYF
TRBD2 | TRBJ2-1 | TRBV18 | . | TGTGCCAGCTCACCACCAGGACTAGCGGGGGTAGGTGAGCAGTTCTTC | CASSPPGLAGVGEQFF
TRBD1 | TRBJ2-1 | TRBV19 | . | TGTGCCAGTAGCCACCCAGGGGGTCCCTACAATGAGCAGTTCTTC | CASSHPGGPYNEQFF
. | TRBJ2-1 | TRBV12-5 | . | TGTGCTAGTGGTACTAGGTCGAATGAGCAGTTCTTC | CASGTRSNEQFF
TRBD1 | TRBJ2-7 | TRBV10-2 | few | TGCGCCAGCAGTGACCTCGGGACAGGGGCCCCTCCGCTAGGTGAGCAGTACTTC | CASSDLGTGAPPLGEQYF
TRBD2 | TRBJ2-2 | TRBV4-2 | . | TGTGCCAGCAGCCAAGAACTAGCGGGGGGTGGCGGGGAGCTGTTTTTT | CASSQELAGGGGELFF
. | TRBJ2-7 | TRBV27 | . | TGTGCCAGCAGTTCACAGGCTTCTTACGAGCAGTACTTC | CASSSQASYEQYF
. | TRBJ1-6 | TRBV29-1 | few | TGCAGCGTCCGCTGGCCAGGGATTAATTCACCCCTCCACTTT | CSVRWPGINSPLHF
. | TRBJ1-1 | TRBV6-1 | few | TGTGCCAGCAGTGAAGTAGCCTACACTGAAGCTTTCTTT | CASSEVAYTEAFF
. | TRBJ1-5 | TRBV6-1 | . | TGTGCCAGCAGTGGACCCGCGGGGGGGGGCAATCAGCCCCAGCATTTT | CASSGPAGGGNQPQHF
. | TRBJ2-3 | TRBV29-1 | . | TGCAGCGTTGATCGTGGGAGGGGACAAGCAGATACGCAGTATTTT | CSVDRGRGQADTQYF
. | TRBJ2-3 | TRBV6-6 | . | TGTGCCAGCAGCTCTAGCACAGATACGCAGTATTTT | CASSSSTDTQYF
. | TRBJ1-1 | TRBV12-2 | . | TGTGCAAGTCGCTTAGGGCGGGGTTGCGAAGCTTTCTTT | CASRLGRGCEAFF
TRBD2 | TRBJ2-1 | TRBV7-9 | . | TGTGCCAGCAGCCACTGGACTAGCGGGAACAATGAGCAGTTCTTC | CASSHWTSGNNEQFF
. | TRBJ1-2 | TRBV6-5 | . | TGTGCCAGCACCCTTAAAAGGGGGACGGGTGGCTACACCTTC | CASTLKRGTGGYTF
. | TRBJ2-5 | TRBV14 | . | TGTGCCAGCAGCCAGGCCCGGATTAGCAGACAAGAGACCCAGTACTTC | CASSQARISRQETQYF
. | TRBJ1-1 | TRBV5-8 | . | TGTGCCAGCAGCTTGGCTGGGCTAACCATGAACACTGAAGCTTTCTTT | CASSLAGLTMNTEAFF
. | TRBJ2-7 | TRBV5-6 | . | TGTGCCAGCAGCTTTGGAGACTCCTACGAGCAGTACTTC | CASSFGDSYEQYF
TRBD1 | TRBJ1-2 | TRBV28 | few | TGTGCCAGCAGTAACAGGGGAAGGGGCTACACCTTC | CASSNRGRGYTF